This paragraph reports one T cell receptor beta chain. Antigen: not known. This entry belongs to a study of human versus mouse CDR3 diversity and MHC coevolution. For the study at large: The immunoSEQ assay reportedly detects one in 200,000 T cells. Each sample yielded roughly 5.5 x 10^6 to 1.7 x 10^7 valid reads.

Broader study findings: Clonal inequality was lowest in most of the three human donors. On average, humans showed more CDR3 deletions and insertions than mice.

The protocol was immunoSEQ multiplex PCR, while the TCRdb copy is restricted to in-frame clones and leaves out a portion. The repertoire holds tens of thousands of clones, with around 95% as singletons. This CDR3 spans 13 amino acids. Germline lookup yields CDR1 SGHNT and CDR2 YYREEE (reference sequence). The V end lost 4 bases, the J end lost 5 bases, and 13 bases lay between the germline ends. Sequences were obtained from naive CD4+ T cells from blood. Subset in this sample: CD45RO-negative CD62L-positive naive CD4 T cells. This TCR was recovered from a person between 25 and 69 years old in good health. The chain combines TRBV5-4 with TRBJ2-7; the D gene is possibly TRBD1 (6 bases). Here the CDR3 reads CASSPTGFDEQYF. The CDR3 nucleotides read TGTGCCAGCAGCCCTACAGGGTTCGACGAGCAGTACTTC. The full variable domain, rest sourced from reference TRBV5-4 and TRBJ2-7, is ETGVTQSPTHLIKTRGQQVTLRCSSQSGHNTVSWYQQALGQGPQFIFQYYREEENGRGNFPPRFSGLQFPNYSSELNVNALELDDSALYLCASSPTGFDEQYFGPGTRLTVT.